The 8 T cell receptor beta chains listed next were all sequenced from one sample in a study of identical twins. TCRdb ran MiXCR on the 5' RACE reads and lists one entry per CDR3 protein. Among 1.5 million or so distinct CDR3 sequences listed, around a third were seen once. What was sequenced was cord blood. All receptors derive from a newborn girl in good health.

The CDR3 DNA sequence: TGTGCCACCAGTGACTCGCTTTGGTCCGCTAGCTCCTACAATGAGCAGTACTTC. This gives the protein CATSDSLWSASSYNEQYF. The chain recombines TRBV24-1 with TRBJ2-7; D may be TRBD2 (5 bases). Germline V CDR1 and CDR2: KGHDR, SFDVKD. Trimming stripped 4 bases from V and 7 bases from J, with 28 bases between. The CDR3 consists of 18 residues.

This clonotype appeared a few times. The CDR3 DNA is TGCAGTGCTAGAGCGGGACAGGGGGCCTCCTACGAGCAGTACTTC. Translating it yields CSARAGQGASYEQYF. The gene calls are TRBV20-1 and TRBJ2-7; 12 bases match TRBD1. Germline V gene data show CDR1 as DFQATT and CDR2 as SNEGSKA (reference sequence). J lost 0 bases, V lost 1 base, and 1 base had no gene match. This CDR3 comprises 15 residues.

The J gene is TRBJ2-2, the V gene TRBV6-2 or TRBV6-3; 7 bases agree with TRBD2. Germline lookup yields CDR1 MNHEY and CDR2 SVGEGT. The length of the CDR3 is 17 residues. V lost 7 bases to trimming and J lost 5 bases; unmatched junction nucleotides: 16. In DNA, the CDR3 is TGTGCCAGCATTCTAAGGCAGCCAGCGGGGCGGACCGGGGAGCTGTTTTTT. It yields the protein CASILRQPAGRTGELFF.

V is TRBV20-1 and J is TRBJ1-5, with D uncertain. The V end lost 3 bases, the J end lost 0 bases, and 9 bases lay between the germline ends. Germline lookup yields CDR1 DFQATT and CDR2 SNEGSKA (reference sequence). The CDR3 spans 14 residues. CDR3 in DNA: TGCAGTGCTAGGGCATTTTATAGCAATCAGCCCCAGCATTTT. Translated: CSARAFYSNQPQHF.

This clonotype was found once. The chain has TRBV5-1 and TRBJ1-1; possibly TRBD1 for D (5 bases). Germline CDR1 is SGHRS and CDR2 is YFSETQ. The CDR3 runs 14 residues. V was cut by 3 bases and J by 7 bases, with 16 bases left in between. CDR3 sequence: CASSSLGALVEAFF. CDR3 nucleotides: TGCGCCAGCAGCTCCCTAGGGGCGTTGGTTGAAGCTTTCTTT.

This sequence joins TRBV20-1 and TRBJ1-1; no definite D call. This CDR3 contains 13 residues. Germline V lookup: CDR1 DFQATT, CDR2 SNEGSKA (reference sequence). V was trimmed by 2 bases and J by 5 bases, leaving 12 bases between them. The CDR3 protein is CSARPTEGTEAFF. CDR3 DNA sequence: TGCAGTGCTAGACCCACTGAGGGAACTGAAGCTTTCTTT.

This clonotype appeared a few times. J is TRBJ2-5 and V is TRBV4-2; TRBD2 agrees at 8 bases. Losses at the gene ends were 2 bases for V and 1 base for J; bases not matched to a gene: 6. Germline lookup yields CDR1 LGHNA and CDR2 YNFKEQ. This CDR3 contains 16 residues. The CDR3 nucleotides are TGTGCCAGCAGCCAAACCGGGACTAGGTCCCAAGAGACCCAGTACTTC. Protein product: CASSQTGTRSQETQYF.

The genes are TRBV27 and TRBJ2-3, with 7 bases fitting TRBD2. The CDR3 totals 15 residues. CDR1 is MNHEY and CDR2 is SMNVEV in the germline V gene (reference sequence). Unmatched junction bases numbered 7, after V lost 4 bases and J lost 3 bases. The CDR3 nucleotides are TGTGCCAGCAGTTCCGCGGGAGAGAGAACAGATACGCAGTATTTT. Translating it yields CASSSAGERTDTQYF.